This TCR beta chain was identified during a study of tumor-infiltrating lymphocytes in primary liver carcinoma. Overall study findings and caveats: Tumor top-250-clone fraction significantly exceeded that of blood (p = 0.039).

A primer in the constant region served to generate TCR beta cDNA from approximately 460 ng of total RNA. ARM-PCR, slightly modified, supplied the TCR beta libraries through three nested multiplex PCR rounds. TCRdb re-called the multiplex PCR reads through MiXCR, storing one row per CDR3 protein. This sample has 300,000 to 350,000 distinct CDR3 sequences; about 65% occur once, and the top ten carry 5% to 6.5%. In addition to blood RNA drawn from unsorted whole blood, germline DNA was extracted. Of note for this clonotype: Its antigen is currently unknown. A junction end diverges from the germline sequence, so it may reflect a read error.

The sample comprised peripheral blood. The receptor was derived from a man in his forties with primary liver carcinoma and hepatitis B virus infection.

CDR3 region: CDISGQMSNQPQHF. CDR3 sequence (DNA): TGTGACATCAGTGGACAGATGAGCAATCAGCCCCAGCATTTT. The V and J genes are TRBV10-3 and TRBJ1-5; D is possibly TRBD1 (6 bases). Germline CDR1 is ENHRY and CDR2 is SYGVKD. The CDR3 is 14 residues long.